This T cell receptor (beta chain) is from a study of OX40 agonist ivuxolimab in advanced cancers. Study-wide results and caveats: Clonal expansion was seen in CD4+ and CD8+ blood T cells by week 6 at 0.1 to 3.0 mg/kg.

The CDR3 is 13 residues long. Trimming cost V 7 bases and J 2 bases, with 11 bases left between them. Germline loops: CDR1 MGHDK, CDR2 SYGVNS. A remark on this clone: Antigen specificity is unknown.

The protocol was immunoSEQ multiplex PCR, while the TCRdb copy is restricted to in-frame clones and leaves out a portion. The sample yields over 50,000 clones, more than 65% seen once. The sequence derives from an adult with an advanced solid tumor such as melanoma, head and neck, liver or kidney cancer. This sample comprised CD4+ or CD8+ T cells sorted from blood, obtained in a trial of the OX40 agonist ivuxolimab. The chain carries TRBV25-1 and TRBJ1-2; tentative D call: TRBD1 (5 bases). The CDR3 loop reads CASTYGANYGYTF. The CDR3 DNA is TGTGCCAGCACATACGGGGCCAACTATGGCTACACCTTC.